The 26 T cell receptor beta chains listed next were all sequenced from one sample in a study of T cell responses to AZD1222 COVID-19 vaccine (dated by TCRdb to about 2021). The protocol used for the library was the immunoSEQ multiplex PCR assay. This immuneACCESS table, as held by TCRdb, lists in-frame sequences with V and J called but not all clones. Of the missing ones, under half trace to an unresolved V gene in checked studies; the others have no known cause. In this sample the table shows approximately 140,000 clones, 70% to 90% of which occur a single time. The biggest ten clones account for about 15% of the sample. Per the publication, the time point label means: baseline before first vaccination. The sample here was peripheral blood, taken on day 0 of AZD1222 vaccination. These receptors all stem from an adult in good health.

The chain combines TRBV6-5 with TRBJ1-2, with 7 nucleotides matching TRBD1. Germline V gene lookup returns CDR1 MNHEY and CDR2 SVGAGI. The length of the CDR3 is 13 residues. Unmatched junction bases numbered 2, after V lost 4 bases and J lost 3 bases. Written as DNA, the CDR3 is TGTGCCAGCAGTTTTAGGGGGCACTATGGCTACACCTTC. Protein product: CASSFRGHYGYTF.

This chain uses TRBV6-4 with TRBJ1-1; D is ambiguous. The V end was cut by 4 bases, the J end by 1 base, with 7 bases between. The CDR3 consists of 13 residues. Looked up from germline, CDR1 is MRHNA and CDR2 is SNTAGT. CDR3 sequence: CASSAERNTEAFF. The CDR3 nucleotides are TGTGCCAGCAGTGCCGAGAGGAACACTGAAGCTTTCTTT.

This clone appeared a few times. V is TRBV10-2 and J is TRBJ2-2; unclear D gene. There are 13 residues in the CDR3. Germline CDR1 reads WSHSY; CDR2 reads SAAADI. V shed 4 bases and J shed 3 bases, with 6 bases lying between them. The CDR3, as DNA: TGCGCCAGCAGTGCTCAGGACACCGGGGAGCTGTTTTTT. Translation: CASSAQDTGELFF.

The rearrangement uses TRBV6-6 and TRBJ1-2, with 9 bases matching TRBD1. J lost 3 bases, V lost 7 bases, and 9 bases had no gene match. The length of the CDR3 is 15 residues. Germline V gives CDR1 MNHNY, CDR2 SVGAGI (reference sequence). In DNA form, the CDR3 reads TGTGCCAGCAACAGCCGGACAGGGGAACACTATGGCTACACCTTC. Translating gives CASNSRTGEHYGYTF.

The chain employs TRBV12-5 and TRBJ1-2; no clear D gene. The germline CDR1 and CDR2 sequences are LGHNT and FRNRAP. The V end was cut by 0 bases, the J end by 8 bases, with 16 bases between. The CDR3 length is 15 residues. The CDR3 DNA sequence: TGTGCTAGTGGTTTGGTACGCGGGGAAGGAGGAGGCTACACCTTC. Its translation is CASGLVRGEGGGYTF.

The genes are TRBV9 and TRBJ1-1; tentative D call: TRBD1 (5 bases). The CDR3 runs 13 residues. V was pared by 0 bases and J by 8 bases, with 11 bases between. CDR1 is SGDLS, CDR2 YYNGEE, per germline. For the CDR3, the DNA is TGTGCCAGCAGCGTAGCTACCGCAGGGGAAGCTTTCTTT. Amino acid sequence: CASSVATAGEAFF.

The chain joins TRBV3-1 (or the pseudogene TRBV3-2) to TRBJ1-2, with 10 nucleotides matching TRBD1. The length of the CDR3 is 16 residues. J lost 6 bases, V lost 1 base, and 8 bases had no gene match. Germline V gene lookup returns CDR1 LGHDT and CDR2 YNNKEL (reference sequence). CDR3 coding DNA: TGTGCCAGCAGCCAAGGCGGGGGAGGACAGGGGGATGGCTACACCTTC. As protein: CASSQGGGGQGDGYTF.

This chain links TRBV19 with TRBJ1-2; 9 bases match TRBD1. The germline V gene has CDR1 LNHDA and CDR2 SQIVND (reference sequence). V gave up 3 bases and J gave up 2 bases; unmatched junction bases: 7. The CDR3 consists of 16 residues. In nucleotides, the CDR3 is TGTGCCAGTAGTATCGGGGGGACAGGGCGGAACTATGGCTACACCTTC. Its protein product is CASSIGGTGRNYGYTF. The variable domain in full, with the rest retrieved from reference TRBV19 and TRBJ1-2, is DGGITQSPKYLFRKEGQNVTLSCEQNLNHDAMYWYRQDPGQGLRLIYYSQIVNDFQKGDIAEGYSVSREKKESFPLTVTSAQKNPTAFYLCASSIGGTGRNYGYTFGSGTRLTVV.

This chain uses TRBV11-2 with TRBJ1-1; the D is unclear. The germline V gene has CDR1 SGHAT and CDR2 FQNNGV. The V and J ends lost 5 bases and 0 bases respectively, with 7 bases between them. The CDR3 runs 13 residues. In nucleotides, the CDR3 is TGTGCCAGCAGCACCCAGCTGAACACTGAAGCTTTCTTT. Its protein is CASSTQLNTEAFF.

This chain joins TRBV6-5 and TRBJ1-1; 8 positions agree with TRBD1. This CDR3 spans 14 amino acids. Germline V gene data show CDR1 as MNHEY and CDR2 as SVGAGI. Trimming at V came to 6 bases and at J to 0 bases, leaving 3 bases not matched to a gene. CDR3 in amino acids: CASSPGQVNTEAFF. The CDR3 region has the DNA TGTGCCAGCAGCCCGGGACAGGTGAACACTGAAGCTTTCTTT.

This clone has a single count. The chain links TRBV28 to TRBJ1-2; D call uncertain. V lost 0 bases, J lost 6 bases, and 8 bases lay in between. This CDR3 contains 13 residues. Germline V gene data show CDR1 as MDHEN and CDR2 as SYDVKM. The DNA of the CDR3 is TGTGCCAGCAGTTTATGGCTGCAGAATGGCTACACCTTC. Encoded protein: CASSLWLQNGYTF.

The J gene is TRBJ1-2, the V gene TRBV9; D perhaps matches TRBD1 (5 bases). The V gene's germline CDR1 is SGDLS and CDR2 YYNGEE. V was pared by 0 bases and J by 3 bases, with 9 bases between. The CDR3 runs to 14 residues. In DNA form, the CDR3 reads TGTGCCAGCAGCGTAGGGGCAGGGTACTATGGCTACACCTTC. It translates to CASSVGAGYYGYTF.

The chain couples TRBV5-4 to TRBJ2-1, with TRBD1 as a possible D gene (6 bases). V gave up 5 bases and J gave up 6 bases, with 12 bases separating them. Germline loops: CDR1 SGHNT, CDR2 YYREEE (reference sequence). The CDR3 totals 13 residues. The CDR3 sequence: CASSFVGGNEQFF. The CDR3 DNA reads TGTGCCAGCAGTTTTGTAGGGGGCAATGAGCAGTTCTTC.

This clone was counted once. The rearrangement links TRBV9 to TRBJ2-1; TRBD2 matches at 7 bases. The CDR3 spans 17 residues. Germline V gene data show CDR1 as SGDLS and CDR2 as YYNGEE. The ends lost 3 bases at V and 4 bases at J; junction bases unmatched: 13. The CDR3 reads CASSAGTTLSTYNEQFF. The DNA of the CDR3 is TGTGCCAGCAGCGCCGGGACTACACTTTCTACTTACAATGAGCAGTTCTTC.

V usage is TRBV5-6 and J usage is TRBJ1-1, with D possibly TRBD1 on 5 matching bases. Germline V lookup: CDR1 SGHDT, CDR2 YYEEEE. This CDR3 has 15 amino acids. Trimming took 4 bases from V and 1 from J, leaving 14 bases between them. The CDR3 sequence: CASSNQVGGNTEAFF. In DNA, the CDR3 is TGTGCCAGCAGCAACCAAGTTGGGGGGAACACTGAAGCTTTCTTT.

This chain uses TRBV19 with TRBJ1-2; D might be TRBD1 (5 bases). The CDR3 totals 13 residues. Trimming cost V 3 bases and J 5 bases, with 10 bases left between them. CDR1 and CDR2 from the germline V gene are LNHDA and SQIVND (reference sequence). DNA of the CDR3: TGTGCCAGTAGTATGTCCAGGGTGTATGGCTACACCTTC. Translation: CASSMSRVYGYTF.

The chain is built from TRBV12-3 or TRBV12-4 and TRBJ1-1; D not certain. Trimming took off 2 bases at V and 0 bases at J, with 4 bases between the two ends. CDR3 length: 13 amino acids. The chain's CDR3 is CASSLWLNTEAFF. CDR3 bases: TGTGCCAGCAGTTTATGGCTGAACACTGAAGCTTTCTTT.

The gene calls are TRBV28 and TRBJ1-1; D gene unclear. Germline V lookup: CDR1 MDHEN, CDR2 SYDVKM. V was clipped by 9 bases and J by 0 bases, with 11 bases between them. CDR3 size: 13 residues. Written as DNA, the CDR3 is TGTGCCAGTTACAGTTTTATGAACACTGAAGCTTTCTTT. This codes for CASYSFMNTEAFF.

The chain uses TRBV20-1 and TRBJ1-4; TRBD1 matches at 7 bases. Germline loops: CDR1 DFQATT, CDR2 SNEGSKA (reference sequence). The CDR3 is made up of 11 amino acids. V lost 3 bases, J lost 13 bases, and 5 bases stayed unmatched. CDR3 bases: TGCAGTGCTAGGGAAAGACAGGGACTGTTTTTT. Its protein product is CSARERQGLFF.

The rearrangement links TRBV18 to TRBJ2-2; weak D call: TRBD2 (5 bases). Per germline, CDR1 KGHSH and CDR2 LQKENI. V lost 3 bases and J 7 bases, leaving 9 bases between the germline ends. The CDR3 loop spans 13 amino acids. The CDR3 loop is CASSPSSSGELFF. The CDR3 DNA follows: TGTGCCAGCTCACCCTCTAGCAGCGGGGAGCTGTTTTTT.

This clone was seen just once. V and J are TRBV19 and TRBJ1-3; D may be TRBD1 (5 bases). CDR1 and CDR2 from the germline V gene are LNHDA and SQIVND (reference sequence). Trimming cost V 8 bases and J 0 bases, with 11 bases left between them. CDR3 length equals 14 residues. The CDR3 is CASWDGSSGNTIYF. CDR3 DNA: TGTGCCAGTTGGGACGGATCCTCTGGAAACACCATATATTTT.

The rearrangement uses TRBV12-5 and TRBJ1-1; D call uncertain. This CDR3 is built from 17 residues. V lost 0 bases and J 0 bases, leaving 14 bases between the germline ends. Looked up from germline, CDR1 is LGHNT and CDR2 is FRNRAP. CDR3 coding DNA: TGTGCTAGTGGTTTGGTACTTGGTGGCGGGATGAACACTGAAGCTTTCTTT. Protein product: CASGLVLGGGMNTEAFF.

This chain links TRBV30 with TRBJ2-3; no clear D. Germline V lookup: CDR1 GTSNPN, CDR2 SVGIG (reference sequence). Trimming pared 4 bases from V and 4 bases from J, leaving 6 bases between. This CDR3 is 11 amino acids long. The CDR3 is CAWTDADTQYF. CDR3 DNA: TGTGCCTGGACTGACGCAGATACGCAGTATTTT.

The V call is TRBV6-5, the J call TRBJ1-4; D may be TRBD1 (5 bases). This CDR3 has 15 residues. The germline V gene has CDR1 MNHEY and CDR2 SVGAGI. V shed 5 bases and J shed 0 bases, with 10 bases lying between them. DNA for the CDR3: TGTGCCAGCAGTATACAGGACGCAACTAATGAAAAACTGTTTTTT. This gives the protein CASSIQDATNEKLFF.

The CDR3 DNA reads TGTGCCAGCAGCTTGGTTGGAACCTCCTACGAGCAGTACTTC. Translation: CASSLVGTSYEQYF. The V and J genes are TRBV5-5 and TRBJ2-7, with D uncertain. This CDR3 has 14 residues. Trimming stripped 0 bases from V and 0 bases from J, with 7 bases between. The V gene's germline CDR1 is SGHKS and CDR2 YYEKEE (reference sequence). Drawing the rest from reference TRBV5-5 and TRBJ2-7, the complete variable domain is DAGVTQSPTHLIKTRGQQVTLRCSPISGHKSVSWYQQVLGQGPQFIFQYYEKEERGRGNFPDRFSARQFPNYSSELNVNALLLGDSALYLCASSLVGTSYEQYFGPGTRLTVT.

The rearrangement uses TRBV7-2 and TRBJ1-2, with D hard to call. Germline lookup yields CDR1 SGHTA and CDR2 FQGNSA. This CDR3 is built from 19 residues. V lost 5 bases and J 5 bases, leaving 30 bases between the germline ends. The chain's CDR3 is CASSPSRGGRRITLYGYTF. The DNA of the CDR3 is TGTGCCAGCAGCCCATCTAGAGGTGGCAGGCGAATAACACTTTATGGCTACACCTTC.